Each of the 24 T cell receptor beta chains below was sequenced from the same sample in a study of blood T cell repertoires in COVID-19. Profiling relied on immunoSEQ multiplex PCR, and the TCRdb table lists in-frame clones only, not all of them. The sample records roughly 250,000 clones, 82% being singletons. The specimen sequenced was peripheral blood. The receptors stem from a woman in her sixties with active or convalescent COVID-19.

The rearrangement links TRBV28 to TRBJ2-7; TRBD2 matches 8 bases. V lost 3 bases, J lost 6 bases, and 4 bases stayed unmatched. In germline, CDR1 is MDHEN, CDR2 SYDVKM. The CDR3 totals 13 residues. CDR3 sequence (DNA): TGTGCCAGCAGTTTGGCGGGGGGAATCGAGCAGTACTTC. Translating it yields CASSLAGGIEQYF.

The chain joins TRBV30 to TRBJ1-2; D ambiguous. V was pared by 0 bases and J by 4 bases, with 6 bases between. CDR3 length: 12 residues. Germline V gene lookup returns CDR1 GTSNPN and CDR2 SVGIG (reference sequence). CDR3 nucleotide sequence: TGTGCCTGGAGTGTAAACACCTATGGCTACACCTTC. Its protein product is CAWSVNTYGYTF.

This clone appeared a few times. V usage is TRBV30 and J usage is TRBJ2-5; 7 positions match TRBD1. Germline CDR1 is GTSNPN and CDR2 is SVGIG (reference sequence). V was pared by 1 base and J by 9 bases, with 8 bases of the junction left unmatched. The CDR3 covers 13 residues. The CDR3 DNA is TGTGCCTGGAGTGCCCAGGACCAGGGGGCCCAGTACTTC. It specifies CAWSAQDQGAQYF.

J is TRBJ1-2 and V is TRBV7-9; 7 nucleotides line up with TRBD1. Germline V gives CDR1 SEHNR, CDR2 FQNEAQ (reference sequence). The V gene end was trimmed by 5 bases and the J gene end by 7 bases; junction bases not matched to a gene: 7. CDR3 length: 13 amino acids. The CDR3 region is CASSPGTAGGYTF. CDR3 bases: TGTGCCAGCAGCCCCGGGACAGCCGGTGGCTACACCTTC.

V is TRBV7-6 and J is TRBJ2-5, with 9 bases fitting TRBD2. The CDR3 has 15 amino acids. V trimming: 1 base; J trimming: 5 bases; junction bases outside the gene matches: 5. Germline V lookup: CDR1 SGHVS, CDR2 FNYEAQ. The CDR3 spells CASSLVAGGPETQYF. The CDR3 DNA reads TGTGCCAGCAGCTTAGTTGCGGGGGGGCCCGAGACCCAGTACTTC.

This sequence joins TRBV5-4 and TRBJ2-1; tentative D call: TRBD2 (7 bases). Deletions cut 5 bases from V and 7 bases from J, with 25 bases between. Germline assignment: CDR1 SGHNT and CDR2 YYREEE (reference sequence). The CDR3 runs 17 residues. CDR3 sequence reads: CASRVGGARGLGNEQFF. The CDR3, as DNA: TGTGCCAGCAGGGTTGGGGGCGCGCGGGGGTTAGGGAATGAGCAGTTCTTC.

This chain connects TRBV9 to TRBJ1-6; D is unclear. The CDR3 runs to 14 residues. Trimming stripped 2 bases from V and 6 bases from J, with 9 bases between. Germline CDR1 reads SGDLS; CDR2 reads YYNGEE. This CDR3 reads CASSVAGGNSPLHF. The CDR3 DNA is TGTGCCAGCAGCGTGGCAGGAGGTAATTCACCCCTCCACTTT.

The gene calls are TRBV6-2 or TRBV6-3 and TRBJ2-7, with TRBD1 as a possible D gene (5 bases). The CDR3 loop spans 13 amino acids. Trimming took 1 base from V and 7 from J, leaving 11 bases between them. The V gene's germline CDR1 is MNHEY and CDR2 SVGEGT. CDR3 amino acids: CASSYLDNSEQYF. In DNA, the CDR3 is TGTGCCAGCAGTTACTTGGACAATTCAGAGCAGTACTTC.

This rearrangement joins TRBV19 to TRBJ2-2, with no clear D. The germline V gene has CDR1 LNHDA and CDR2 SQIVND (reference sequence). The CDR3 spans 15 residues. Trimming cost V 3 bases and J 8 bases, with 16 bases left between them. Here the CDR3 reads CASSIFGRKSGELFF. For the CDR3, the DNA is TGTGCCAGTAGTATTTTCGGTCGTAAATCTGGGGAGCTGTTTTTT.

This clone is a singleton in its sample. The rearrangement links TRBV18 to TRBJ2-1; 8 bases are a match to TRBD2. This CDR3 is built from 17 residues. With V trimmed by 3 bases and J by 6 bases, 13 bases remained unmatched. Per the germline V gene, CDR1 is KGHSH and CDR2 is LQKENI. CDR3 in amino acids: CASSPNPPRGGRNEQFF. CDR3 DNA sequence: TGTGCCAGCTCACCTAACCCCCCTCGGGGGGGCCGCAATGAGCAGTTCTTC. Filled out from reference TRBV18 and TRBJ2-1, the complete variable domain reads NAGVMQNPRHLVRRRGQEARLRCSPMKGHSHVYWYRQLPEEGLKFMVYLQKENIIDESGMPKERFSAEFPKEGPSILRIQQVVRGDSAAYFCASSPNPPRGGRNEQFFGPGTRLTVL.

The rearrangement links TRBV7-9 to TRBJ2-1; 14 bases are a match to TRBD2. V was clipped by 6 bases and J by 1 base; unmatched bases: 11. CDR3 length equals 19 residues. Germline loops: CDR1 SEHNR, CDR2 FQNEAQ (reference sequence). The CDR3 sequence is CASSKRQGLAGESYNEQFF. For the CDR3, the DNA is TGTGCCAGCAGTAAACGACAGGGACTAGCGGGGGAGTCCTACAATGAGCAGTTCTTC. The whole variable domain, filled in from reference TRBV7-9 and TRBJ2-1, reads DTGVSQNPRHKITKRGQNVTFRCDPISEHNRLYWYRQTLGQGPEFLTYFQNEAQLEKSRLLSDRFSAERPKGSFSTLEIQRTEQGDSAMYLCASSKRQGLAGESYNEQFFGPGTRLTVL.

The V and J genes are TRBV4-1 and TRBJ1-3; D possibly corresponds to TRBD1 (5 bases). V was clipped by 0 bases and J by 1 base, with 7 bases between them. Germline V CDR1 and CDR2: MGHRA, YSYEKL. The CDR3 is 15 amino acids. For the CDR3, the DNA is TGCGCCAGCAGCCAAGAGGAGGGGTCTGGAAACACCATATATTTT. It yields the protein CASSQEEGSGNTIYF.

The chain joins TRBV19 to TRBJ2-5; 9 bases match TRBD2. Germline CDR1 LNHDA, CDR2 SQIVND (reference sequence). V lost 6 bases to trimming and J lost 5 bases; unmatched junction nucleotides: 10. The length of the CDR3 is 15 residues. CDR3 protein: CASRLGGGADETQYF. The CDR3 DNA is TGTGCCAGTAGGTTGGGCGGGGGGGCCGACGAGACCCAGTACTTC.

This clone was picked up one time. The genes are TRBV27 and TRBJ1-1, with D possibly TRBD1 on 5 matching bases. This CDR3 contains 13 residues. With 3 bases removed from V and 7 bases from J, the gap between germline ends came to 12 bases. CDR1 is MNHEY, CDR2 SMNVEV, per germline (reference sequence). DNA of the CDR3: TGTGCCAGCAGTTTCCTTCGGCAGGGTGAAGCTTTCTTT. Translated, it gives CASSFLRQGEAFF.

The rearrangement links TRBV7-8 to TRBJ2-1, with a possible D match to TRBD2 (6 bases). CDR1 SGHVS and CDR2 FQNEAQ come from the germline V gene. The CDR3 runs 15 residues. Trimming took off 0 bases at V and 10 bases at J, with 16 bases between the two ends. The CDR3 protein is CASSLAAGLGGEQFF. CDR3 DNA sequence: TGTGCCAGCAGCTTAGCCGCGGGCCTCGGGGGAGAGCAGTTCTTC.

Only one count was recorded for this clone. The CDR3 is CAWMLSSGNTIYF. The DNA for the CDR3 is TGTGCCTGGATGCTAAGCTCTGGAAACACCATATATTTT. The chain is built from TRBV30 and TRBJ1-3, with unresolved D. The germline V gene encodes CDR1 GTSNPN and CDR2 SVGIG (reference sequence). There are 13 residues in the CDR3. V was pared by 4 bases and J by 0 bases, with 7 bases between.

This chain links TRBV5-4 with TRBJ1-2, with unresolved D. CDR1 is SGHNT and CDR2 is YYREEE in the germline V gene (reference sequence). V lost 1 base and J lost 4, with 8 bases in between. The CDR3 spans 13 residues. This chain's CDR3 is CASSLPGRYGYTF. CDR3 DNA: TGTGCCAGCAGCTTGCCGGGTCGCTATGGCTACACCTTC.

The rearrangement uses TRBV5-1 and TRBJ1-2; weak D call: TRBD1 (6 bases). Trimming removed 4 bases from V and 7 bases from J, with 14 bases in between. The CDR3 extends over 13 amino acids. Germline lookup yields CDR1 SGHRS and CDR2 YFSETQ. DNA for the CDR3: TGCGCCAGCAGCGTGGCAGGGGCGGGTGGCTACACCTTC. Protein sequence: CASSVAGAGGYTF.

The chain links TRBV3-1 (or the pseudogene TRBV3-2) to TRBJ2-7; D perhaps matches TRBD1 (5 bases). Deletions cut 2 bases from V and 3 bases from J, with 17 bases between. Germline-derived CDR1 and CDR2 are LGHDT and YNNKEL (reference sequence). The CDR3 runs 16 residues. The CDR3 DNA reads as TGTGCCAGCAGCCAAAATCTAGACAGCACGATCTACGAGCAGTACTTC. This codes for CASSQNLDSTIYEQYF.

V usage is TRBV5-1 and J usage is TRBJ2-3; 12 nucleotides align to TRBD2. Germline CDR1 and CDR2: SGHRS and YFSETQ. The CDR3 is 17 amino acids. The V gene end was trimmed by 4 bases and the J gene end by 0 bases; junction bases not matched to a gene: 6. The CDR3 loop reads CASSELAGGHSTDTQYF. The CDR3 bases are TGCGCCAGCAGCGAACTAGCGGGGGGCCATAGCACAGATACGCAGTATTTT.

A word on this clone: Other DNA sequences of this sample code for an identical CDR3. The chain joins TRBV7-9 to TRBJ1-2; D uncertain. The germline V gene encodes CDR1 SEHNR and CDR2 FQNEAQ (reference sequence). CDR3 length equals 14 residues. Deletions cut 1 base from V and 0 bases from J, with 6 bases between. In nucleotides, the CDR3 is TGTGCCAGCAGCTTAGGGCAGGCTAACTATGGCTACACCTTC. Translation: CASSLGQANYGYTF. Filled out from reference TRBV7-9 and TRBJ1-2, the complete variable domain reads DTGVSQNPRHKITKRGQNVTFRCDPISEHNRLYWYRQTLGQGPEFLTYFQNEAQLEKSRLLSDRFSAERPKGSFSTLEIQRTEQGDSAMYLCASSLGQANYGYTFGSGTRLTVV.

This chain uses TRBV19 with TRBJ1-5, with D hard to call. V lost 3 bases to trimming and J lost 2 bases, with 17 bases between them. Per the germline V gene, CDR1 is LNHDA and CDR2 is SQIVND (reference sequence). The CDR3 has 17 residues. This CDR3 is CASSIQRSTQGNQPQHF. The CDR3 DNA is TGTGCCAGTAGTATCCAAAGGTCCACCCAGGGCAATCAGCCCCAGCATTTT.

This clone showed up just a few times. This sequence joins TRBV7-2 and TRBJ1-4; D might be TRBD1 (6 bases). This CDR3 is 14 amino acids long. In germline, CDR1 is SGHTA, CDR2 FQGNSA. V was cut by 5 bases and J by 8 bases, with 15 bases left in between. CDR3 DNA sequence: TGTGCCAGCAGCCCCCTACAGGGTGGGGAAAAACTGTTTTTT. Encoded protein: CASSPLQGGEKLFF.

This rearrangement joins TRBV7-6 to TRBJ2-5; 10 nucleotides agree with TRBD2. CDR1 is SGHVS and CDR2 is FNYEAQ in the germline V gene. This CDR3 contains 15 residues. With V trimmed by 5 bases and J by 2 bases, 5 bases remained unmatched. This CDR3 is CASSPRTSGQETQYF. DNA of the CDR3: TGTGCCAGCAGCCCCCGGACTAGCGGACAAGAGACCCAGTACTTC.